A selection of T cell receptor beta chains follows, all from one sample in a study of blood T cells in healthy people across ages. TCRdb redid the calling of the 5' RACE reads with MiXCR, one entry per CDR3 protein. The sample lists 800,000 to 1,300,000 distinct CDR3 sequences, around 27% occurring once. The sample also formed part of further work on T cells of mothers and their children.

The specimen sequenced was blood. Receptor source: a girl under 10 years old in good health. The CDR3 runs from the conserved cysteine through the conserved F or W. The D gene is left open where the match is weak. Some rows mark clone size as missing; the rest say once, few, many or name a class of expanded clone.

clone_size	cdr3_length	v_call	d_call	j_call	cdr3_nt	cdr3_aa
few	14	TRBV2	-	TRBJ2-5	TGTGCCAGCAAGTTGGCAGTAGGGAAGAGGCTCCAGTACTTC	CASKLAVGKRLQYF
-	16	TRBV15	TRBD1	TRBJ2-5	TGTGCCACCAGCAATGACCGGGACAGGGGAGGAGAGACCCAGTACTTC	CATSNDRDRGGETQYF
few	16	TRBV7-9	TRBD1	TRBJ2-5	TGTGCCAGCAGCTCCAACGACAGGGGCATGATGGAGACCCAGTACTTC	CASSSNDRGMMETQYF
-	17	TRBV7-3	-	TRBJ2-2	TGTGCCAGCAGCTTAACGAGCGACCCCTTAGTGAGGGGGGAGCTGTTTTTT	CASSLTSDPLVRGELFF
-	15	TRBV7-6	-	TRBJ1-5	TGTGCCAGCATCCGTTCATGGAATAGCAATCAGCCCCAGCATTTT	CASIRSWNSNQPQHF
few	14	TRBV9	-	TRBJ2-1	TGTGCCAGCAGCGTAGTAGGTCCCTACAATGAGCAGTTCTTC	CASSVVGPYNEQFF
few	15	TRBV7-9	-	TRBJ2-5	TGTGCCAGCAGCGCAGTCCTAGCCAATCAAGAGACCCAGTACTTC	CASSAVLANQETQYF
-	12	TRBV29-1	-	TRBJ2-3	TGCAGCGTCCTCATTTGGCCAGATACGCAGTATTTT	CSVLIWPDTQYF
few	15	TRBV28	-	TRBJ2-1	TGTGCCAGCAGTTTTAGGGGGGATTTATGGAATGAGCAGTTCTTC	CASSFRGDLWNEQFF
few	16	TRBV12-3/TRBV12-4	TRBD2	TRBJ2-1	TGTGCCAGCAGTGCAGCTAGCGGGAGGGCCGAAGCAGTGCAGTTCTTC	CASSAASGRAEAVQFF
few	16	TRBV4-3	TRBD2	TRBJ2-3	TGCGCCAGCAGCCCCCAGGGCAGCGGGGGGGCTGATACGCAGTATTTT	CASSPQGSGGADTQYF
few	13	TRBV24-1	-	TRBJ1-2	TGTGCCACCAGTGAGGGACTACTCTATGGCTACACCTTC	CATSEGLLYGYTF
-	15	TRBV6-1	-	TRBJ1-5	TGTGCCAGCAGTGAAGATGGGGGGGGCTATCAGCCCCAGCATTTT	CASSEDGGGYQPQHF
-	14	TRBV4-1	-	TRBJ2-1	TGCGCCAGCAGCCAACCCCTCACAGACAATGAGCAGTTCTTC	CASSQPLTDNEQFF
-	11	TRBV7-2	-	TRBJ2-1	TGTGCCAGCAGCAAGTACAATGAGCAGTTCTTC	CASSKYNEQFF
-	16	TRBV3-1	TRBD2	TRBJ2-1	TGTGCCAGCAGCACCCCTGGCGGGGGGGTTTACAATGAGCAGTTCTTC	CASSTPGGGVYNEQFF
few	12	TRBV29-1	-	TRBJ2-7	TGCAGCGCCATTGATGAGGACTACGAGCAGTACTTC	CSAIDEDYEQYF
few	12	TRBV6-2/TRBV6-3	-	TRBJ2-7	TGTGCCAGCTCTGAGAGGGCCCACGAGCAGTACTTC	CASSERAHEQYF
many	16	TRBV4-3	-	TRBJ2-2	TGCGCCAGCAGCCCGGAACGGTTCGCGAACACCGGGGAGCTGTTTTTT	CASSPERFANTGELFF
-	16	TRBV4-1	-	TRBJ2-6	TGCGTCAGCAGCAGACAGGCCCACTCTGGGGCCAACGTCCTGACTTTC	CVSSRQAHSGANVLTF
-	17	TRBV28	-	TRBJ2-1	TGTACCAGCAGTACCCAGGGCGCCTTAAGCTCCTACAATGAGCAGTTCTTC	CTSSTQGALSSYNEQFF
-	15	TRBV29-1	-	TRBJ2-3	TGCAGCGTTGGGGTAGGGGATATTAGCACAGATACGCAGTATTTT	CSVGVGDISTDTQYF
-	15	TRBV6-6	TRBD1	TRBJ2-3	TGTGCCAGCAGTAACACAGGGGGTACACAGAATACGCAGTATTTT	CASSNTGGTQNTQYF
-	17	TRBV7-8	-	TRBJ1-5	TGTGCCAGCAGCCAAATAAACGCCGGGGTTGAAGGTCAGCCCCAGCATTTT	CASSQINAGVEGQPQHF
-	16	TRBV4-3	-	TRBJ2-7	TGCGCCAGCAGCCAAGATTGGAGTGCACCTTATTACGAGCAGTACTTC	CASSQDWSAPYYEQYF
-	17	TRBV6-1	TRBD2	TRBJ2-5	TGTGCCAGCAGCCCCAGGACTAGCGGGAGGATCGGTGAGACCCAGTACTTC	CASSPRTSGRIGETQYF
few	15	TRBV6-1	-	TRBJ2-7	TGTGCCAGCAGTGAAGGAGCAGTCCTCCACTACGAGCAGTACTTC	CASSEGAVLHYEQYF
-	16	TRBV5-6	TRBD2	TRBJ2-1	TGTGCCAGCAGTTCCTTCGGACTAGCGGGTTACAATGAGCAGTTCTTC	CASSSFGLAGYNEQFF
-	12	TRBV19	-	TRBJ2-3	TGTGCCAGTACGGACAGCACAGATACACAGTATTTT	CASTDSTDTQYF
-	15	TRBV12-3/TRBV12-4	-	TRBJ1-2	TGTGCCAGCAGTCCCAGAGTACAGCCCTACTATGGCTACACCTTC	CASSPRVQPYYGYTF
few	17	TRBV6-5	-	TRBJ2-3	TGTGCCAGCAGTTACTCGAGAAATCCAGGGTGGGCAGATACGCAGTATTTT	CASSYSRNPGWADTQYF
few	12	TRBV7-9	-	TRBJ1-1	TGTGCCAGTACCCAAACAAACACTGAAGCTTTCTTT	CASTQTNTEAFF
-	13	TRBV5-1	-	TRBJ2-3	TGCGCCAGCAGCGTACCGGGAGCTGATACGCAGTATTTT	CASSVPGADTQYF
few	14	TRBV28	-	TRBJ2-1	TGTGCCAGCACCCCGGTGGTCGGGGGCAATGAGCAGTTCTTC	CASTPVVGGNEQFF
-	17	TRBV3-1	-	TRBJ2-1	TGTGCCAGCAGCCAAGTTGTGGGGGGGCCATGGGAAAATGAGCAGTTCTTC	CASSQVVGGPWENEQFF
few	14	TRBV5-1	-	TRBJ2-7	TGCGCCAGCAGCGAGCTTTCTAACCCCTACGAGCAGTACTTC	CASSELSNPYEQYF
few	15	TRBV29-1	-	TRBJ2-1	TGCAGCGTTGGCCACGGACTCCTTCCCCCCAATGAGCAGTTCTTC	CSVGHGLLPPNEQFF
few	17	TRBV20-1	TRBD2	TRBJ2-2	TGCAGTGCTAGAGCAACTGGCGGGGGGCCCTACACCGGGGAGCTGTTTTTT	CSARATGGGPYTGELFF
-	15	TRBV7-8	TRBD2	TRBJ2-5	TGTGCCAGCAGCTCCGGTAGCGGGGCCCGGGAGACCCAGTACTTC	CASSSGSGARETQYF
few	14	TRBV7-2	-	TRBJ2-3	TGTGCCAGCAGCTTCTCGGGCTCCAGGGATACGCAGTATTTT	CASSFSGSRDTQYF
few	13	TRBV10-3	-	TRBJ1-4	TGTGCCATCGGGTCAACAACTAATGAAAAACTGTTTTTT	CAIGSTTNEKLFF
few	16	TRBV7-6	-	TRBJ2-1	TGTGCCAGCAGCCTTAGAGTGGGCACCAACTACAATGAGCAGTTCTTC	CASSLRVGTNYNEQFF
-	14	TRBV29-1	-	TRBJ1-1	TGCAGCGTTGTTGGCAGGGCAGGGGACACTGAAGCTTTCTTT	CSVVGRAGDTEAFF
few	16	TRBV28	-	TRBJ2-2	TGTGCCAGCAGTTTGTGGGGATCTATGGGCGCCGGGGAGCTGTTTTTT	CASSLWGSMGAGELFF
-	15	TRBV6-1	-	TRBJ2-2	TGTGCCAGCATTGGCTGGCCCGTAAACACCGGGGAACTGTTTTTT	CASIGWPVNTGELFF
once	11	TRBV29-1	TRBD1	TRBJ1-1	TGCAGCGTTGAAGGAACAGGGGCGGCTTTCTTT	CSVEGTGAAFF
-	14	TRBV12-3/TRBV12-4	TRBD1	TRBJ1-2	TGTGCCAGCAGTTTAGGAGGGGGCGCCGGGGGCTACACCTTC	CASSLGGGAGGYTF
-	13	TRBV20-1	-	TRBJ1-2	TGCAGTGCTAGAGATCTGCCGGCCAGGGGCTACACCTTC	CSARDLPARGYTF
few	16	TRBV6-5	TRBD2	TRBJ2-3	TGTGCCAGCAGTTTCTCCGCCGGGGGGGCCGGGGATACGCAGTATTTT	CASSFSAGGAGDTQYF
-	16	TRBV15	TRBD2	TRBJ2-1	TGTGCCACCAGCAGGTCGGGACTAGCGGGAGACCATGAGCAGTTCTTC	CATSRSGLAGDHEQFF
few	15	TRBV6-5	-	TRBJ1-3	TGTGCCAGCAGGGGGTCAGCCAGCTCTGGAAACACCATATATTTT	CASRGSASSGNTIYF
-	13	TRBV7-6	-	TRBJ2-1	TGTGCCAGCAGCTCCAACTCAGGGGATGAGCAGTTCTTC	CASSSNSGDEQFF
-	18	TRBV4-1	-	TRBJ2-5	TGCGCCAGCAGCCAAGATGGGGCAATCCCCGGGGACGGGGAGACCCAGTACTTC	CASSQDGAIPGDGETQYF
once	15	TRBV5-6	TRBD1	TRBJ1-2	TGTGCCAGCAGCCTAACTGACAGGGGCGGCTATGGCTACACCTTC	CASSLTDRGGYGYTF
-	17	TRBV2	TRBD2	TRBJ2-4	TGTGCCAGCAGTTTTCCCGGACTAGCGGGGGCCCAAAACATTCAGTACTTC	CASSFPGLAGAQNIQYF
few	14	TRBV4-1	-	TRBJ2-5	TGCGCCAGCAGCCAAGACTGGTCGGCAGGGCATAAGTTCTTC	CASSQDWSAGHKFF
-	15	TRBV7-9	-	TRBJ2-3	TGTGCCAGCAGCTTAGTGGAGGGGATCACAGATACGCAGTATTTT	CASSLVEGITDTQYF
-	13	TRBV20-1	TRBD1	TRBJ1-1	TGCAGTGCTAGAGGGGACAGGGAGGCTGAAGCTTTCTTT	CSARGDREAEAFF
few	19	TRBV12-3/TRBV12-4	-	TRBJ2-1	TGTGCCAGCAGTTTTATGGGCTGGGGTACTAGCCCGACCTACAATGAGCAGTTCTTC	CASSFMGWGTSPTYNEQFF